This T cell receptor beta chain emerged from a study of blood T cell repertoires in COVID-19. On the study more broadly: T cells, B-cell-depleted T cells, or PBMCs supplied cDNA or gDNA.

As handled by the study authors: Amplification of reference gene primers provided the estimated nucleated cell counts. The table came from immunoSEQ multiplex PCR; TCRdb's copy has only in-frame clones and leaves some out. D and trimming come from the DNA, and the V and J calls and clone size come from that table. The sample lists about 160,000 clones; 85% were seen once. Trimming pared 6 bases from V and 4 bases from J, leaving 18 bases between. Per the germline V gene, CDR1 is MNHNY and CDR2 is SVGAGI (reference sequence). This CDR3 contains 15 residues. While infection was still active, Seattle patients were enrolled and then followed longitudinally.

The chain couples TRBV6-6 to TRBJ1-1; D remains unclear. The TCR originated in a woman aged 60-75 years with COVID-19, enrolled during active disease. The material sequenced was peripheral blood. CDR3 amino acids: CASSPDVLGGTEAFF. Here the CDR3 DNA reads TGTGCCAGCAGCCCTGACGTCCTCGGCGGCACTGAAGCTTTCTTT.